These T cell receptor beta chains were read from a single sample in a study of blood T cell repertoires in COVID-19. Repertoires were generated with immunoSEQ multiplex PCR, while TCRdb's copy carries only in-frame clones and drops some. The data show a few hundred thousand clones, 70% to 90% seen once. Sequencing was done on a sample of peripheral blood. These receptors were obtained from a human donor with COVID-19, enrolled during active disease. The donor label of this sample is uncertain. Each CDR3 is given with its conserved first and last residue. A D gene is named only where the DNA matches it firmly. Only part of the rows carry a size: once, few, many, or a class if the clone is expanded.

CDR3 | DNA | size | J | V | D
CAWVGTSGRDGELFF | TGTGCCTGGGTTGGGACTAGCGGGAGAGACGGGGAGCTGTTTTTT | . | TRBJ2-2 | TRBV30 | TRBD2
CASSIDKTSSGANVLTF | TGTGCCAGTAGTATAGACAAGACTAGCTCTGGGGCCAACGTCCTGACTTTC | . | TRBJ2-6 | TRBV19 | .
CASSEAHGASATQYF | TGTGCCAGCAGTGAAGCGCATGGGGCGTCGGCGACCCAGTACTTC | once | TRBJ2-5 | TRBV6-1 | .
CASSPRAAGGNTEAFF | TGTGCCAGCAGCCCCCGAGCGGCGGGGGGGAACACTGAAGCTTTCTTT | . | TRBJ1-1 | TRBV5-4 | .
CASSKQGQPNTEAFF | TGTGCCAGCAGTAAACAGGGACAGCCGAACACTGAAGCTTTCTTT | . | TRBJ1-1 | TRBV27 | TRBD1
CASSLGATGTGNTIYF | TGTGCCAGCAGCTTGGGAGCCACAGGGACTGGAAACACCATATATTTT | . | TRBJ1-3 | TRBV11-3 | .
CASSSTGDEKLFF | TGTGCCAGCAGTTCGACAGGGGACGAAAAACTGTTTTTT | . | TRBJ1-4 | TRBV27 | TRBD1
CASGLVRDRSSEAFF | TGTGCTAGTGGTTTGGTCCGGGACAGGTCGTCTGAAGCTTTCTTT | . | TRBJ1-1 | TRBV12-5 | TRBD1
CASSRDVETGLEQYF | TGTGCCAGCAGCCGAGACGTCGAGACAGGGCTCGAGCAGTACTTC | . | TRBJ2-7 | TRBV9 | TRBD1
CASSPGSGTSVHNEQFF | TGTGCCAGCTCACCCGGGTCCGGGACTAGCGTGCACAATGAGCAGTTCTTC | once | TRBJ2-1 | TRBV18 | TRBD2
CASSKVPGLAGVPYNEQFF | TGTGCCAGCAGCAAAGTACCGGGACTAGCGGGAGTTCCCTACAATGAGCAGTTCTTC | . | TRBJ2-1 | TRBV21-1 | .
CAISEGRLEPQHF | TGTGCCATCAGTGAGGGCCGCCTTGAACCCCAGCATTTT | . | TRBJ1-5 | TRBV10-3 | .
CASFSADTQYF | TGTGCCAGCTTCTCCGCAGATACGCAGTATTTT | . | TRBJ2-3 | TRBV7-8 | .
CASSQDWATSTDTQYF | TGTGCCAGCAGCCAAGATTGGGCCACTAGCACAGATACGCAGTATTTT | . | TRBJ2-3 | TRBV14 | .
CASSLGGQGAYEQYF | TGTGCCAGCAGCTTAGGAGGACAGGGTGCCTACGAGCAGTACTTC | . | TRBJ2-7 | TRBV7-6 | TRBD1
CASSPGLGRTTDTQYF | TGTGCCAGCAGCCCGGGGTTGGGGAGGACTACAGATACGCAGTATTTT | . | TRBJ2-3 | TRBV5-4 | .
CASSPLRTRDRENSGNTIYF | TGTGCCAGCTCACCACTGAGAACTCGGGACAGGGAGAACTCTGGAAACACCATATATTTT | once | TRBJ1-3 | TRBV18 | TRBD1
CASRGRESSYEQFF | TGTGCCAGCAGGGGGCGGGAGAGTTCTTATGAGCAGTTCTTC | . | TRBJ2-1 | TRBV6-5 | TRBD2
CASSPSGQSSGNTIYF | TGTGCCAGCAGCCCCTCGGGACAGAGCTCTGGAAACACCATATATTTT | . | TRBJ1-3 | TRBV9 | TRBD1